The source of this T cell receptor beta chain is a study of cytomegalovirus exposure and HLA in healthy donors. The length of the CDR3 is 15 residues. V lost 4 bases to trimming and J lost 1 base; unmatched junction nucleotides: 5. Germline lookup yields CDR1 SGHDT and CDR2 YYEEEE. Vbeta (60) and Jbeta (13) primers were used in the PCR. Produced via immunoSEQ multiplex PCR; TCRdb's table is partial and in-frame only. The table has 150,000 to 200,000 clones, around three quarters seen once. The sequenced sample consisted of PBMCs. This TCR was sampled from a woman aged 45-59 years in good health and CMV-seronegative. The rearrangement links TRBV5-6 to TRBJ1-5, with TRBD1 matching 7 bases. The DNA for the CDR3 is TGTGCCAGCAGCCGCGGACAGGTCAGCAATCAGCCCCAGCATTTT. Protein product: CASSRGQVSNQPQHF.